The 2 T cell receptor beta chains below come from one sample, sequenced in a study of T cells in Graves' hyperthyroidism and ophthalmopathy. Amplified regions were TCR beta CDR3 sequences from RNA transcripts. Initially, a first-round RT-PCR of the TCR CDR3 employed the HTBI primer set. MiXCR, applied by TCRdb to the multiplex PCR reads, yields one record per CDR3 protein. The data show roughly 100,000 distinct CDR3 sequences, about 37% seen once. The source material was peripheral blood or thyroid tissue (not recorded which). The source is a woman aged 25-40 years with Graves' hyperthyroidism.

A note on this clonotype: It may be a read error: a sequence one base away is much more abundant. The chain joins TRBV12-3 or TRBV12-4 to TRBJ2-5; TRBD2 aligns across 13 bases. The CDR3 totals 17 residues. V was clipped by 8 bases and J by 2 bases; unmatched bases: 11. DNA for the CDR3: TGTGCCAGCCCGGGACTAGCGGGAAGGGGCGGTCAAGAGACCCAGTACTTC. Translating it yields CASPGLAGRGGQETQYF.

This clonotype came up many times. The chain employs TRBV6-5 and TRBJ1-5, with TRBD1 identical over 8 bases. Germline V gives CDR1 MNHEY, CDR2 SVGAGI. Germline trimming cut 6 bases from V and 2 bases from J; bases unmatched to any gene: 3. This CDR3 is 14 amino acids long. As DNA, the CDR3 is TGTGCCAGCAGATTGGGACAGGGCAATCAGCCCCAGCATTTT. Its protein is CASRLGQGNQPQHF.